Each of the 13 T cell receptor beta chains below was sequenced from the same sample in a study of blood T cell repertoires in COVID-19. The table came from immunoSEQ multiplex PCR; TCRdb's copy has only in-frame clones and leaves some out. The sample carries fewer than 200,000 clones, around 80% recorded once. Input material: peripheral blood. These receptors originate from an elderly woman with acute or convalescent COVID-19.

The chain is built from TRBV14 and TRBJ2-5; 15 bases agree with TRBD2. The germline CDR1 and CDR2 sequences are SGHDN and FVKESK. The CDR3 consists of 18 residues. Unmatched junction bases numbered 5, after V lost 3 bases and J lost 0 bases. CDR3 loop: CASSQGLAGGPNQETQYF. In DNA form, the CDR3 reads TGTGCCAGCAGCCAGGGACTAGCGGGAGGACCGAACCAAGAGACCCAGTACTTC.

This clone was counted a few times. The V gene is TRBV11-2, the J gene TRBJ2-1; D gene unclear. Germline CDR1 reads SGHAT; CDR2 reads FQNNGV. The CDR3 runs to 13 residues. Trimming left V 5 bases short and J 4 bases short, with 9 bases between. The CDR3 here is CASSPTSYNEQFF. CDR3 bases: TGTGCCAGCAGCCCCACGAGTTACAATGAGCAGTTCTTC.

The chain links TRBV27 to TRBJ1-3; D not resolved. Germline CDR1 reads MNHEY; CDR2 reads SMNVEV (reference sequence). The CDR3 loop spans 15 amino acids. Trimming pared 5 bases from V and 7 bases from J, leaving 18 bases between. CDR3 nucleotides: TGTGCCAGCAGTCCCTCTCGGGGAGGTTGGAACACCATATATTTT. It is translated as CASSPSRGGWNTIYF.

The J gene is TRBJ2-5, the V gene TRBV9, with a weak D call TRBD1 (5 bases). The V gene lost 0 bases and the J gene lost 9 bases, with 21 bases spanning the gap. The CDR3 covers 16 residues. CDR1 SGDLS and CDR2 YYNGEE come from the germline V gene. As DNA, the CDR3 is TGTGCCAGCAGCGTAGGTGACGGACAAGGCCGCCGGGCCCAGTACTTC. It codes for CASSVGDGQGRRAQYF. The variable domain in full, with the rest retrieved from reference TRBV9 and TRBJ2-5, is DSGVTQTPKHLITATGQRVTLRCSPRSGDLSVYWYQQSLDQGLQFLIQYYNGEERAKGNILERFSAQQFPDLHSELNLSSLELGDSALYFCASSVGDGQGRRAQYFGPGTRLLVL.

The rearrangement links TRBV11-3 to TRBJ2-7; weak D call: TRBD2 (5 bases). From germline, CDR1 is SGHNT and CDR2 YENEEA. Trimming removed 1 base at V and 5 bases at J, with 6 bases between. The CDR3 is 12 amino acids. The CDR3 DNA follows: TGTGCCAGCAGCTTAGGGGAGCACGAGCAGTACTTC. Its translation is CASSLGEHEQYF.

This CDR3 reads CASSLSRQGVFSRPQETQYF. CDR3 coding DNA: TGTGCCAGCAGCTTATCCCGGCAGGGGGTTTTTTCCCGGCCTCAAGAGACCCAGTACTTC. The genes are TRBV7-8 and TRBJ2-5; 7 bases are a match to TRBD1. With V trimmed by 2 bases and J by 2 bases, 20 bases remained unmatched. Per the germline V gene, CDR1 is SGHVS and CDR2 is FQNEAQ. CDR3 size: 20 residues.

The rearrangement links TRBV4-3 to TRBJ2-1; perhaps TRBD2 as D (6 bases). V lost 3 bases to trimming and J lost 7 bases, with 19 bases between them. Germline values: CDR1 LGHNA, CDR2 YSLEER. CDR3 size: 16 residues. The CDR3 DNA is TGCGCCAGCAGCCATCGACTAGTTGGCGATTGGAATGAGCAGTTCTTC. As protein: CASSHRLVGDWNEQFF.

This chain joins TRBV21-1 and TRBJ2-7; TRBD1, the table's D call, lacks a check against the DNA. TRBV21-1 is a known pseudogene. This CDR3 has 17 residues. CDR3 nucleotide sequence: TGTGCCAGCAGCAAAGCCATGGGACAGGGCGCCTCCTACGAGCAGTACTTC. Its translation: CASSKAMGQGASYEQYF.

Written as DNA, the CDR3 is TGTGCCAGCAGTGAAGAACAGGGTGCTAACTATGGCTACACCTTC. Translating it yields CASSEEQGANYGYTF. The chain carries TRBV6-1 and TRBJ1-2, with D possibly TRBD1 on 6 matching bases. The CDR3 extends over 15 amino acids. Germline V gene sequence: CDR1 MNHNS, CDR2 SASEGT. Trimming stripped 1 base from V and 0 bases from J, with 9 bases between.

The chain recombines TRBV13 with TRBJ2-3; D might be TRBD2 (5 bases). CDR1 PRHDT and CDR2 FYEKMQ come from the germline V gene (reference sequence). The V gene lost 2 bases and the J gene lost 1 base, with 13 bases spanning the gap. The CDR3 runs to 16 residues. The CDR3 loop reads CASSLLTGIGTDTQYF. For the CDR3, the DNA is TGTGCCAGCAGCTTATTAACGGGAATAGGCACAGATACGCAGTATTTT.

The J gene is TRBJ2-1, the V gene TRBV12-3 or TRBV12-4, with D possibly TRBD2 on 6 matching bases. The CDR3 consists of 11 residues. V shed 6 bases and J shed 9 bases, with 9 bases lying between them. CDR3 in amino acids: CASSPRGEQFF. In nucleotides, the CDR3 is TGTGCCAGCAGCCCGCGGGGTGAGCAGTTCTTC.

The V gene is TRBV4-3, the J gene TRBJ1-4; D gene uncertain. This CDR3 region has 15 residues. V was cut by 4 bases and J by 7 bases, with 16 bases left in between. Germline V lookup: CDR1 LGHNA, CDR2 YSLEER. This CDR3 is CASSPLWVEGEKLFF. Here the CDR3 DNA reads TGCGCCAGCAGCCCGCTCTGGGTAGAGGGTGAAAAACTGTTTTTT.

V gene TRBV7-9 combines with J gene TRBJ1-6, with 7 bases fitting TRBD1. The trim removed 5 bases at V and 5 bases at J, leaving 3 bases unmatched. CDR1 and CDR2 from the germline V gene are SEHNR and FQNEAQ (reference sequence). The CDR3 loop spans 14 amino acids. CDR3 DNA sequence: TGTGCCAGCAGCCGGGACAGTGATAATTCACCCCTCCACTTT. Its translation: CASSRDSDNSPLHF.